This T cell receptor (beta chain) is from a study of blood T cell repertoires in COVID-19. The overall study: PBMCs, B-cell-depleted T cells, or T cells provided the cDNA or gDNA that made up the material.

In the study's own analysis: Estimation of nucleated cell counts relied on the amplification of reference gene primers. TCRdb's table, derived via immunoSEQ multiplex PCR, lists solely in-frame clones and lacks some. The V and J calls and clone size were taken over from that table, and D and trimming were inferred from the DNA. The sample includes about 150,000 clones, around 85% of them seen just once. The TCR sequence derives from a man aged 60-69 years with COVID-19, enrolled during active disease. The sequenced sample consisted of peripheral blood.

The CDR3 is CAWSDVAEGAFF. In DNA form, the CDR3 reads TGTGCCTGGAGTGACGTAGCGGAGGGGGCTTTCTTT. V usage is TRBV30 and J usage is TRBJ1-1; D is possibly TRBD1 (5 bases). The CDR3 sequence is 12 residues long. Trimming pared 1 base from V and 11 bases from J, leaving 14 bases between. The germline gives CDR1 GTSNPN, CDR2 SVGIG (reference sequence).